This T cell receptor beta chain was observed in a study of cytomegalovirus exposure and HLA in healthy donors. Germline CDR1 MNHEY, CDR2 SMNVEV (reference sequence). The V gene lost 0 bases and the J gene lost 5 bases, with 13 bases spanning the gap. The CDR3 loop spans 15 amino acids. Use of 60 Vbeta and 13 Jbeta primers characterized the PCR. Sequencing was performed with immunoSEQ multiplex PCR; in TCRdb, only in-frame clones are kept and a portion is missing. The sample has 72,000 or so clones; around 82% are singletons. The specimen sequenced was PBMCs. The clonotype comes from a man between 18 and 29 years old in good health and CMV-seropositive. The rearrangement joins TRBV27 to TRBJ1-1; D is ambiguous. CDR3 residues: CASSLSPSGRTEAFF. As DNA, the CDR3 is TGTGCCAGCAGTTTATCACCATCGGGGAGGACTGAAGCTTTCTTT.